The 20 T cell receptor beta chains presented below share a single source sample, sequenced in a study of shared clonotypes between healthy human individuals (dated by TCRdb to 2018 to 2021). The method behind the library was the immunoSEQ multiplex PCR assay. The table was pulled from immuneACCESS by TCRdb, which kept in-frame rearrangements only. Such tables lose some clones; where checked, under half of the loss comes from unresolved V genes, and the rest has no known cause. This sample lists about 1.1 million clones; 78% were detected once. The ten largest clones add up to 0.5% to 0.6% of the sample. Sequencing used memory CD4+ T cells from PBMCs. This specimen's cell subset or site label, interpreted: CD45RA-negative fraction. The receptors were sampled from a man between 18 and 35 years old in good health. Some clones in this sample may be carry-over from other donors' samples.

This clone was detected ten times or more. The rearrangement uses TRBV5-6 and TRBJ2-1; D gene ambiguous. V shed 7 bases and J shed 5 bases, with 10 bases lying between them. This CDR3 region has 12 residues. Looked up from germline, CDR1 is SGHDT and CDR2 is YYEEEE. The CDR3 sequence: CASSAGDNEQFF. The CDR3 DNA follows: TGTGCCAGCTCCGCAGGAGACAATGAGCAGTTCTTC.

The rearrangement joins TRBV25-1 to TRBJ1-2; a weak D match, TRBD1 (5 bases). CDR3 length equals 13 residues. The germline V and J ends were trimmed by 2 bases and 5 bases, with 9 bases remaining between them. Germline V gene data show CDR1 as MGHDK and CDR2 as SYGVNS. The CDR3 DNA reads TGTGCCAGCAGTGAAGGGACCGAATATGGCTACACCTTC. It yields the protein CASSEGTEYGYTF.

This chain connects TRBV6-6 to TRBJ2-2; the D gene is possibly TRBD1 (5 bases). Trimming pared 6 bases from V and 4 bases from J, leaving 15 bases between. The CDR3 covers 15 residues. The germline CDR1 and CDR2 sequences are MNHNY and SVGAGI (reference sequence). The CDR3 coding sequence is TGTGCCAGCAGCCTTCTGGGGCCGGGCACCGGGGAGCTGTTTTTT. It specifies CASSLLGPGTGELFF.

Regarding this clone: In the same sample, other DNA sequences code for this CDR3. V and J are TRBV30 and TRBJ2-7; D not certain. Per germline, CDR1 GTSNPN and CDR2 SVGIG (reference sequence). Trimming removed 2 bases at V and 3 bases at J, with 5 bases between. The length of the CDR3 is 11 residues. The DNA of the CDR3 is TGTGCCTGGAGTTGGGGCTACGAGCAGTACTTC. Translating gives CAWSWGYEQYF.

J is TRBJ2-7 and V is TRBV7-3; the match to TRBD2 covers 12 bases. Germline lookup yields CDR1 SGHTA and CDR2 FQGTGA. Germline trimming cut 2 bases from V and 5 bases from J; bases unmatched to any gene: 1. The CDR3 totals 14 residues. In nucleotides, the CDR3 is TGTGCCAGCAGCTTACTAGCGGGAGGGAACGAGCAGTACTTC. This translates into CASSLLAGGNEQYF.

This chain links TRBV9 with TRBJ2-2; TRBD2 aligns across 8 bases. CDR3 length: 16 amino acids. V lost 3 bases, J lost 0 bases, and 4 bases stayed unmatched. Germline values: CDR1 SGDLS, CDR2 YYNGEE. This CDR3 is CASSARTSPNTGELFF. The CDR3 DNA follows: TGTGCCAGCAGCGCACGGACTAGCCCGAACACCGGGGAGCTGTTTTTT.

The chain recombines TRBV11-3 with TRBJ2-3; D possibly corresponds to TRBD1 (6 bases). The germline V gene encodes CDR1 SGHNT and CDR2 YENEEA. V gave up 1 base and J gave up 4 bases, with 9 bases separating them. There are 14 residues in the CDR3. The CDR3 spells CASSLVPGADTQYF. The CDR3 nucleotides are TGTGCCAGCAGCTTAGTTCCAGGGGCAGATACGCAGTATTTT.

The rearrangement joins TRBV28 to TRBJ1-5; maybe TRBD1 (5 bases). Germline V gene lookup returns CDR1 MDHEN and CDR2 SYDVKM. Trimming cost V 3 bases and J 2 bases, with 11 bases left between them. This CDR3 is 15 amino acids long. The CDR3 protein is CASSFRQGGNQPQHF. The CDR3 DNA reads TGTGCCAGCAGTTTTCGGCAGGGCGGCAATCAGCCCCAGCATTTT.

This clone was observed a few times. V is TRBV6-1 and J is TRBJ2-2, with TRBD1 identical over 8 bases. CDR1 is MNHNS, CDR2 SASEGT, per germline. The CDR3 contains 15 residues. The J segment lost 7 bases and the V segment lost 7 bases, leaving 11 bases of the junction unmatched. DNA of the CDR3: TGTGCCAGCACCCCGACAGGGGCGACCTTCGGGGAGCTGTTTTTT. Translated, it gives CASTPTGATFGELFF.

The chain's CDR3 is CASSLMAQTGEQYF. In nucleotides, the CDR3 is TGTGCCAGCAGCTTAATGGCCCAAACGGGAGAGCAGTACTTC. The chain is built from TRBV7-3 and TRBJ2-7; a weak D match, TRBD2 (5 bases). The V and J ends lost 1 base and 7 bases respectively, with 14 bases between them. CDR1 is SGHTA and CDR2 is FQGTGA in the germline V gene. The CDR3 is 14 residues long.

The chain is built from TRBV19 and TRBJ2-1; D gene uncertain. This CDR3 has 15 residues. The germline V gene encodes CDR1 LNHDA and CDR2 SQIVND (reference sequence). Deletions cut 0 bases from V and 7 bases from J, with 13 bases between. CDR3 sequence: CASSIDPLPPNEQFF. CDR3 bases: TGTGCCAGTAGTATAGATCCGCTCCCGCCAAATGAGCAGTTCTTC.

The gene calls are TRBV5-1 and TRBJ1-3; D is possibly TRBD1 (5 bases). Trimming took off 3 bases at V and 0 bases at J, with 13 bases between the two ends. The germline CDR1 and CDR2 sequences are SGHRS and YFSETQ. This CDR3 has 16 amino acids. As DNA, the CDR3 is TGCGCCAGCAGCTCTGACAGACCCGACTCTGGAAACACCATATATTTT. This gives the protein CASSSDRPDSGNTIYF.

The chain carries TRBV28 and TRBJ2-7; D possibly uses TRBD1 or TRBD2 (7 bases each). The V gene lost 4 bases and the J gene lost 7 bases, with 17 bases spanning the gap. CDR1 is MDHEN, CDR2 SYDVKM, per germline. There are 14 residues in the CDR3. CDR3 sequence (DNA): TGTGCCAGCAGTTCAGGGGGAGGGCCCGTTGAGCAGTACTTC. Protein sequence: CASSSGGGPVEQYF.

This clone has a single count. This chain uses TRBV10-3 with TRBJ2-3, with 10 positions matching TRBD2. Germline CDR1 is ENHRY and CDR2 is SYGVKD. CDR3 size: 16 residues. With V trimmed by 7 bases and J by 4 bases, 11 bases remained unmatched. The CDR3 nucleotides are TGTGCCATCAATTTCTTAGGACTAGCGGCCCCAGATACGCAGTATTTT. This gives the protein CAINFLGLAAPDTQYF.

The CDR3 DNA follows: TGTGCCAGCAGTGAGGGGGGTCTAGCCAAAAACATTCAGTACTTC. Encoded protein: CASSEGGLAKNIQYF. The V and J genes are TRBV2 and TRBJ2-4; D might be TRBD2 (6 bases). Germline CDR1 reads SNHLY; CDR2 reads FYNNEI. CDR3 length: 15 residues. V lost 3 bases to trimming and J lost 0 bases, with 9 bases between them.

The chain links TRBV27 to TRBJ1-2; 8 bases map to TRBD1. This CDR3 spans 14 amino acids. Per the germline V gene, CDR1 is MNHEY and CDR2 is SMNVEV (reference sequence). Unmatched junction bases numbered 10, after V lost 6 bases and J lost 7 bases. The CDR3, as DNA: TGTGCCAGCAGCTACAACAGGGGGGTAGGTGGCTACACCTTC. Translating gives CASSYNRGVGGYTF.

The V gene is TRBV27, the J gene TRBJ1-1; tentatively, D is TRBD1 (5 bases). Germline V gives CDR1 MNHEY, CDR2 SMNVEV (reference sequence). The CDR3 consists of 14 residues. The germline V and J ends were trimmed by 8 bases and 5 bases, with 18 bases remaining between them. The CDR3 DNA follows: TGTGCCAGCGTCCGGGGGGGAACGGGGACTGAAGCTTTCTTT. Amino acid sequence: CASVRGGTGTEAFF.

The chain links TRBV28 to TRBJ2-7; D is undetermined. This CDR3 is 12 amino acids long. Looked up from germline, CDR1 is MDHEN and CDR2 is SYDVKM. V was clipped by 2 bases and J by 7 bases, with 9 bases between them. Written as DNA, the CDR3 is TGTGCCAGCAGTTTAGGGGTAAGGGAGCAGTACTTC. Translated, it gives CASSLGVREQYF.

The rearrangement uses TRBV7-9 and TRBJ1-5; D gene ambiguous. CDR3 length: 15 residues. Germline-derived CDR1 and CDR2 are SEHNR and FQNEAQ (reference sequence). V was clipped by 5 bases and J by 2 bases, with 13 bases between them. In DNA form, the CDR3 reads TGTGCCAGCAGCACCGTCGGTGATGGCAATCAGCCCCAGCATTTT. It encodes CASSTVGDGNQPQHF.

The V and J genes are TRBV18 and TRBJ2-5; TRBD1 matches at 9 bases. The ends lost 7 bases at V and 1 base at J; junction bases unmatched: 7. This CDR3 is built from 15 residues. CDR1 and CDR2 (germline): KGHSH, LQKENI. The CDR3 loop reads CASYPGQGPQETQYF. CDR3 DNA: TGTGCCAGCTATCCGGGACAGGGTCCCCAAGAGACCCAGTACTTC.